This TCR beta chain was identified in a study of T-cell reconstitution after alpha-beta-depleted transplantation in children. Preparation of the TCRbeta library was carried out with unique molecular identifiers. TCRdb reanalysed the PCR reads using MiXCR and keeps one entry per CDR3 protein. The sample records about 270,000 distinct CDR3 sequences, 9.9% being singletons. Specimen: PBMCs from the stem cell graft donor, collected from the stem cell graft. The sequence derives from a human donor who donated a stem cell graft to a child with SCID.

CDR3 sequence: CSVVGNRAGNTEAFF. The CDR3 DNA reads TGCAGCGTTGTCGGGAACAGGGCGGGAAACACTGAAGCTTTCTTT. The chain employs TRBV29-1 and TRBJ1-1; D perhaps matches TRBD1 (6 bases). This CDR3 has 15 amino acids. The V and J ends lost 4 bases and 2 bases respectively, with 17 bases between them. Germline V gene lookup returns CDR1 SQVTM and CDR2 ANQGSEA.